This TCR beta chain was retrieved from a study of cytomegalovirus exposure and HLA in healthy donors. Findings and caveats of the study: Exclusion applied to some V segments, including TRBV6-2 and TRBV6-3, as they were indistinguishable. At a 0.05 false discovery rate, a later analysis found some 17,000 TCR beta sequences to be associated with HLA alleles.

PCR primers comprised 60 Vbeta and 13 Jbeta primers. Using immunoSEQ multiplex PCR, the repertoire was profiled, and TCRdb retains in-frame clones only, with some absent. This table holds 110,000 or so clones, 82% found once. The CDR3 sequence is 14 residues long. Trimming took off 1 base at V and 9 bases at J, with 13 bases between the two ends. Per germline, CDR1 MGHRA and CDR2 YSYEKL. With respect to this clone: Its antigen is not identified.

This chain uses TRBV4-1 with TRBJ1-5; a weak D match, TRBD1 (6 bases). Sequencing was carried out using PBMCs. The clonotype was recovered from a woman between 18 and 29 years old in good health and CMV-seronegative. CDR3 DNA: TGCGCCAGCAGCCAAGGACTCCGAGGGGGGCCCCAGCATTTT. Its translation: CASSQGLRGGPQHF.